This TCR beta chain was sequenced during a study of beta chain features in type 1 diabetes. Study results and caveats: VDJ junctions from patients with type 1 diabetes contained fewer insertions and more deletions. TCRB CDR3s were moderately but significantly shorter in Type 1 diabetes patients in all four CD4+ subsets.

Germline V CDR1 and CDR2: SGHTA, FQGNSA. V shed 5 bases and J 7 bases; nucleotides not matched to a gene: 8. The CDR3 contains 14 residues. Sequenced material consisted of expressed TCRB transcripts (all of the isolated RNA was reverse transcribed). Data came from immunoSEQ multiplex PCR; TCRdb stores just in-frame clones and leaves some out. The sample shows about 47,000 clones, about 48% of them seen only once. This clone was observed a few times. No antigen is known for it. Cells sorted by CD45RO/CCR7/CD25/CD127/CD95/CD27 comprised CD4+ naive, central memory, regulatory and stem cell-like memory cells.

V gene TRBV7-2 combines with J gene TRBJ1-5, with 7 bases fitting TRBD1. Sequencing was carried out using stem cell memory CD4+ T cells from blood. The sequence was obtained from a man aged 25 to 40 with type 1 diabetes. The CDR3 is CASSLTLQGQPQHF. The CDR3 DNA sequence: TGTGCCAGCAGCCTGACTTTACAGGGGCAGCCCCAGCATTTT.